This TCR beta chain was identified during a study of blood T cell repertoires in COVID-19. The germline V gene encodes CDR1 MNHEY and CDR2 SVGEGT. The CDR3 runs to 15 residues. V trimming: 6 bases; J trimming: 7 bases; junction bases outside the gene matches: 11. Only in-frame clones appear in the TCRdb table, and some are missing; sequencing was by immunoSEQ multiplex PCR. This sample has about 170,000 clones; 90% to 95% occur once, and the top ten carry about 4.5%. The rearrangement links TRBV6-2 or TRBV6-3 to TRBJ1-5; 8 bases align to TRBD1. Sequenced input: peripheral blood. The receptor was derived from a woman between 45 and 60 years old with acute or convalescent COVID-19. CDR3 amino acids: CASSHLTGVTQPQHF. In nucleotides, the CDR3 is TGTGCCAGCAGCCACTTGACAGGGGTAACCCAGCCCCAGCATTTT.